This TCR beta chain appears in the sequencing data of a study of cytomegalovirus exposure and HLA in healthy donors. Germline V gene sequence: CDR1 MDHEN, CDR2 SYDVKM. The CDR3 is 13 residues long. V dropped 6 bases and J dropped 4 bases, with 10 bases sitting between them. The PCR was carried out with 60 Vbeta primers and 13 Jbeta primers. Produced via immunoSEQ multiplex PCR; TCRdb's table is partial and in-frame only. Of 150,000 to 200,000 clones listed, about three quarters are singletons. This clonotype was obtained from a man aged 35 to 55 in good health and CMV-seropositive. The chain has TRBV28 and TRBJ2-1, with D possibly matching TRBD2 (6 bases). The specimen was PBMCs. This CDR3 is CASRPGLYNEQFF. CDR3 DNA: TGTGCCAGCAGGCCGGGACTTTACAATGAGCAGTTCTTC.